This T cell receptor (beta chain) was identified during a study of T cell changes during pregnancy in multiple sclerosis. After removal of 6 bases from V and 4 bases from J, the junction contained 9 bases not matched to a gene. The CDR3 runs to 15 residues. The V gene's germline CDR1 is SGHTA and CDR2 FQGNSA. The table came from immunoSEQ multiplex PCR; TCRdb's copy has only in-frame clones and leaves some out. Of tens of thousands of clones listed, 94% are singletons. The starting material was CD4+ T cells from peripheral blood mononuclear cells, obtained in the second trimester of pregnancy. This TCR was sampled from a female donor with multiple sclerosis, enrolled in a pregnancy study. This sequence joins TRBV7-2 and TRBJ2-7; 10 bases map to TRBD2. The CDR3 loop reads CASSHSGGPQYEQYF. CDR3 sequence (DNA): TGTGCCAGCAGTCATAGCGGGGGGCCCCAATACGAGCAGTACTTC.